There are many counts of the clone carrying this TCR beta chain. Time point defined: newly diagnosed GD, antithyroid drugs for less than 3 months. RNA extracted from PBMCs served as the sequencing template. This entry comes from a study of regulatory T cells in long-lasting Graves disease. Library construction for TCR beta used iRepertoire HTBI primers and Arm-PCR of CDR3 regions. Each CDR3 protein gets one entry after TCRdb re-called the multiplex PCR reads with MiXCR. The table lists roughly 530,000 distinct CDR3 sequences, more than 15% of them singletons. The same data also went into a second study, on T cells in Graves' hyperthyroidism and ophthalmopathy. That paper notes: Clinical symptoms, serum thyroxine and TRAb, thyroid ultrasound and orbital computed tomography were used for the diagnoses. Blood also contained most expanded thyroid clonotypes above 0.001.

This clonotype was obtained from a woman aged 40 to 65 with Graves disease. The input for sequencing was peripheral blood mononuclear cells (PBMCs), taken at new diagnosis, from a patient treated with antithyroid drugs.

The CDR3 sequence: CATQSPRGLDGYTF. The CDR3 DNA reads as TGTGCCACACAGAGTCCCAGGGGGCTTGATGGCTACACCTTC. This chain connects TRBV10-3 to TRBJ1-2; 8 nucleotides line up with TRBD1. J lost 6 bases, V lost 10 bases, and 13 bases had no gene match. Germline CDR1 reads ENHRY; CDR2 reads SYGVKD. The CDR3 covers 14 residues.